This T cell receptor beta chain was sequenced for a study of blood T cell repertoires in COVID-19. Study details: The cDNA or gDNA used as material had been derived from T cells, B-cell-depleted T cells, or PBMCs.

Germline CDR1 SGHRS, CDR2 YFSETQ. V lost 4 bases and J lost 8, with 10 bases in between. The CDR3 has 12 amino acids. Assay: immunoSEQ multiplex PCR; the TCRdb copy retains only in-frame clones and omits some. The sample contains over 150,000 clones, over 60% of which appear only once. This chain joins TRBV5-1 and TRBJ2-1; TRBD1 might be the D (6 bases). The receptor was isolated from a man older than 75 with acute or convalescent COVID-19. The material sequenced was peripheral blood. In DNA, the CDR3 is TGCGCCAGCAGCCCCAGGGGCGATGAGCAGTTCTTC. Its translation: CASSPRGDEQFF.